Shown below are 21 T cell receptor beta chains from a single sample sequenced in a study of blood T cell repertoires in COVID-19. Sequencing used immunoSEQ multiplex PCR; TCRdb keeps in-frame clones, though not all of them. The table lists over 150,000 clones, approximately 86% of them singletons, with approximately 0.6% in the top ten. Sequencing was performed on peripheral blood. Receptors were obtained from a man aged 55 to 70 with COVID-19, enrolled during active disease.

The chain uses TRBV19 and TRBJ1-2; D is unresolved. CDR3 size: 12 residues. Germline lookup yields CDR1 LNHDA and CDR2 SQIVND (reference sequence). Trimming shortened V by 1 base and J by 6 bases, and 6 bases separated the two germline ends. The CDR3 spells CASSIVTDGYTF. Written as DNA, the CDR3 is TGTGCCAGTAGTATAGTCACTGATGGCTACACCTTC.

This rearrangement joins TRBV3-1 (or the pseudogene TRBV3-2) to TRBJ2-5; D might be TRBD2 (6 bases). The germline V gene has CDR1 LGHDT and CDR2 YNNKEL (reference sequence). CDR3 length: 19 amino acids. V lost 5 bases and J lost 5, with 30 bases in between. CDR3 nucleotide sequence: TGTGCCAGCAGCGTCCGACGCCGCGGGGAGCCCCTAGGGGCGGAGACCCAGTACTTC. It yields the protein CASSVRRRGEPLGAETQYF.

The CDR3 nucleotides are TGCGCCAGCAGCTTGACCGGTGGTCACACTGAAGCTTTCTTT. As protein: CASSLTGGHTEAFF. The chain uses TRBV5-1 and TRBJ1-1; D not certain. V gave up 1 base and J gave up 3 bases, with 10 bases separating them. CDR1 and CDR2 from the germline V gene are SGHRS and YFSETQ. This CDR3 is 14 amino acids long.

The rearrangement links TRBV6-5 to TRBJ2-5; 8 nucleotides align to TRBD1. This CDR3 region has 16 residues. In germline, CDR1 is MNHEY, CDR2 SVGAGI. Trimming removed 0 bases from V and 1 base from J; junction bases left unmatched: 4. CDR3 region: CASSYSTGVRQETQYF. The CDR3 DNA follows: TGTGCCAGCAGTTACTCGACAGGGGTGCGCCAAGAGACCCAGTACTTC.

This clone was seen only a few times. The gene calls are TRBV7-9 and TRBJ2-7; D may be TRBD2 (5 bases). The CDR3 has 14 amino acids. V lost 0 bases and J 5 bases, leaving 11 bases between the germline ends. CDR1 and CDR2 (germline): SEHNR, FQNEAQ (reference sequence). CDR3 DNA sequence: TGTGCCAGCAGCTTAGCCGGGAAACTAGACGAGCAGTACTTC. Translation: CASSLAGKLDEQYF. Looking up the rest from reference TRBV7-9 and TRBJ2-7 gives the full variable domain: DTGVSQNPRHKITKRGQNVTFRCDPISEHNRLYWYRQTLGQGPEFLTYFQNEAQLEKSRLLSDRFSAERPKGSFSTLEIQRTEQGDSAMYLCASSLAGKLDEQYFGPGTRLTVT.

Comment on this clone: Sequence at one end of the junction differs from germline and may be a read error. The rearrangement uses TRBV7-6 and TRBJ2-1; 12 bases match TRBD1. Germline assignment: CDR1 SGHVS and CDR2 FNYEAQ. There are 15 residues in the CDR3. Written as DNA, the CDR3 is TGTGCCAGCAGCCTTGGGACAGGGGGCTACGATGAGCAGTTCTTC. It encodes CASSLGTGGYDEQFF. The complete variable domain, with remaining parts taken from reference TRBV7-6 and TRBJ2-1, reads GAGVSQSPRYKVTKRGQDVALRCDPISGHVSLYWYRQALGQGPEFLTYFNYEAQQDKSGLPNDRFSAERPEGSISTLTIQRTEQRDSAMYRCASSLGTGGYDEQFFGPGTRLTVL.

The CDR3 reads CASSPRTLDSAKLFF. CDR3 nucleotide sequence: TGTGCCAGCTCACCAAGAACCCTCGACAGTGCAAAACTGTTTTTT. The chain carries TRBV18 and TRBJ1-4; a weak D match, TRBD1 (5 bases). The CDR3 loop spans 15 amino acids. Germline-derived CDR1 and CDR2 are KGHSH and LQKENI. The germline V and J ends were trimmed by 2 bases and 10 bases, with 17 bases remaining between them.

J is TRBJ2-3 and V is TRBV6-4, with a possible D match to TRBD2 (6 bases). The CDR3 contains 14 residues. V was clipped by 5 bases and J by 5 bases, with 14 bases between them. Germline values: CDR1 MRHNA, CDR2 SNTAGT. CDR3 sequence: CASSSSVGGDTQYF. Written as DNA, the CDR3 is TGTGCCAGCAGTTCTAGTGTGGGGGGAGATACGCAGTATTTT.

The chain recombines TRBV4-3 with TRBJ2-6; no firm D call. Germline lookup yields CDR1 LGHNA and CDR2 YSLEER. The CDR3 runs to 16 residues. V lost 0 bases, J lost 0 bases, and 6 bases lay in between. CDR3 nucleotides: TGCGCCAGCAGCCAAGATCACAACTCTGGGGCCAACGTCCTGACTTTC. Its translation is CASSQDHNSGANVLTF.

The V gene is TRBV5-6, the J gene TRBJ1-1, with D possibly being TRBD1 (6 bases). CDR3 length: 12 residues. Germline assignment: CDR1 SGHDT and CDR2 YYEEEE. Trimming removed 4 bases at V and 8 bases at J, with 12 bases between. CDR3 in amino acids: CASSAGQYEAFF. The CDR3 DNA sequence: TGTGCCAGCAGCGCAGGACAGTACGAAGCTTTCTTT.

The chain carries TRBV6-5 and TRBJ2-7; D is perhaps TRBD1 (5 bases). The V end was cut by 9 bases, the J end by 2 bases, with 11 bases between. Germline V CDR1 and CDR2: MNHEY, SVGAGI. The CDR3 totals 12 residues. Here the CDR3 reads CARGVTAYEQYF. CDR3 bases: TGTGCCAGAGGGGTAACGGCCTACGAGCAGTACTTC.

The chain combines TRBV4-2 with TRBJ2-1, with 13 bases identical to TRBD2. The CDR3 consists of 16 residues. From germline, CDR1 is LGHNA and CDR2 YNFKEQ. V gave up 3 bases and J gave up 9 bases; unmatched junction bases: 8. The CDR3, as DNA: TGTGCCAGCAGCCAGCATGGGACTAGCGGGGAAGGTGAGCAGTTCTTC. Amino acids: CASSQHGTSGEGEQFF.

The V and J genes are TRBV12-5 and TRBJ1-4; D gene uncertain. Germline loops: CDR1 LGHNT, CDR2 FRNRAP. V lost 7 bases to trimming and J lost 6 bases, with 15 bases between them. The CDR3 runs to 14 residues. CDR3 residues: CASAFPPRDEKLFF. The CDR3 coding sequence is TGTGCTAGTGCTTTCCCTCCTCGGGATGAAAAACTGTTTTTT.

The chain links TRBV24-1 to TRBJ1-4, with TRBD1 identical over 10 bases. CDR1 and CDR2 from the germline V gene are KGHDR and SFDVKD. With V trimmed by 4 bases and J by 8 bases, 6 bases remained unmatched. The CDR3 covers 15 residues. CDR3 protein: CATSEAGTGDEKLFF. In DNA, the CDR3 is TGTGCCACCAGTGAAGCCGGGACAGGGGACGAAAAACTGTTTTTT.

The CDR3 is CASSLGAGSTGELFF. As DNA, the CDR3 is TGTGCCAGCAGCTTAGGGGCTGGGAGTACCGGGGAGCTGTTTTTT. J is TRBJ2-2 and V is TRBV7-9; the D gene is possibly TRBD2 (5 bases). V was cut by 1 base and J by 5 bases, with 11 bases left in between. This CDR3 has 15 residues. CDR1 is SEHNR, CDR2 FQNEAQ, per germline (reference sequence).

J is TRBJ2-5 and V is TRBV7-2, with TRBD2 matching over 12 bases. The length of the CDR3 is 14 residues. The junction had 5 bases not matched to a gene; V was cut back by 5 bases and J by 7 bases. Germline CDR1 is SGHTA and CDR2 is FQGNSA. The CDR3 loop reads CASSPSGRAGTQYF. The CDR3, as DNA: TGTGCCAGCAGCCCTAGCGGGAGGGCCGGGACCCAGTACTTC.

The chain carries TRBV7-8 and TRBJ1-2; 11 nucleotides align to TRBD1. Germline CDR1 SGHVS, CDR2 FQNEAQ. V lost 5 bases, J lost 8 bases, and 10 bases stayed unmatched. The CDR3 has 15 residues. The CDR3 reads CASSATGQGASGYTF. The CDR3, as DNA: TGTGCCAGCAGCGCCACCGGACAGGGGGCGAGCGGCTACACCTTC.

The genes are TRBV29-1 and TRBJ1-3; unclear D gene. Germline CDR1 and CDR2: SQVTM and ANQGSEA. Trimming removed 5 bases at V and 11 bases at J, with 19 bases between. The CDR3 consists of 13 residues. CDR3: CSVRSGVGYPIYF. The CDR3 region has the DNA TGCAGCGTTCGGTCCGGAGTTGGATACCCCATATATTTT.

V usage is TRBV27 and J usage is TRBJ2-3; D may be TRBD1 (5 bases). The CDR3 is 17 amino acids. Germline V gene sequence: CDR1 MNHEY, CDR2 SMNVEV (reference sequence). Trimming pared 4 bases from V and 2 bases from J, leaving 19 bases between. Here the CDR3 DNA reads TGTGCCAGCAGTTCCAACTCCCTCAGGGTCACCACAGATACGCAGTATTTT. It translates to CASSSNSLRVTTDTQYF.

The gene calls are TRBV7-8 and TRBJ1-1; 9 nucleotides match TRBD1. Germline V CDR1 and CDR2: SGHVS, FQNEAQ. V lost 5 bases to trimming and J lost 6 bases; unmatched junction nucleotides: 7. CDR3 length: 14 amino acids. CDR3 loop: CASSPGTGRAEAFF. For the CDR3, the DNA is TGTGCCAGCAGCCCCGGGACAGGGAGGGCTGAAGCTTTCTTT.

The chain is built from TRBV7-2 and TRBJ1-1; weak D call: TRBD1 (6 bases). Per the germline V gene, CDR1 is SGHTA and CDR2 is FQGNSA. Trimming removed 6 bases at V and 4 bases at J, with 21 bases between. This CDR3 contains 16 residues. The CDR3 is CASSQKEPRGGTEAFF. The CDR3 bases are TGTGCCAGCAGTCAAAAGGAGCCCAGGGGTGGCACTGAAGCTTTCTTT.